A single sample gave rise to the 25 T cell receptor beta chains below, sequenced in a study of T cell responses to AZD1222 COVID-19 vaccine. Sequenced by immunoSEQ multiplex PCR; TCRdb stores in-frame clones only, minus some. Of fewer than 85,000 clones listed, more than 70% are singletons. The sequencing used peripheral blood, collected on day 0 of AZD1222 vaccination. These receptor sequences come from an adult in good health.

This rearrangement joins TRBV6-2 or TRBV6-3 to TRBJ1-1; D possibly corresponds to TRBD1 (6 bases). The CDR3 length is 14 residues. Per germline, CDR1 MNHEY and CDR2 SVGEGT. V shed 4 bases and J shed 6 bases, with 15 bases lying between them. CDR3: CASSSQTGSAEAFF. In DNA, the CDR3 is TGTGCCAGCAGTTCTCAAACAGGGTCCGCTGAAGCTTTCTTT.

The chain employs TRBV27 and TRBJ2-5, with a weak D call TRBD1 (6 bases). Trimming removed 5 bases at V and 5 bases at J, with 12 bases between. CDR1 MNHEY and CDR2 SMNVEV come from the germline V gene (reference sequence). The CDR3 spans 13 residues. CDR3 region: CASSKTGGETQYF. The CDR3 DNA sequence: TGTGCCAGCAGTAAGACAGGTGGGGAGACCCAGTACTTC.

This clone was found once. The same CDR3 is also encoded by other DNA sequences in this sample. J is TRBJ1-2 and V is TRBV5-1, with D perhaps TRBD1 (5 bases). V gave up 0 bases and J gave up 7 bases, with 13 bases separating them. Per the germline V gene, CDR1 is SGHRS and CDR2 is YFSETQ. The CDR3 loop spans 14 amino acids. The CDR3: CASSLESGLGGYTF. The DNA for the CDR3 is TGCGCCAGCAGCTTGGAGTCAGGGCTAGGTGGCTACACCTTC.

The J gene is TRBJ1-4, the V gene TRBV7-9; D gene unclear. The CDR3 runs to 20 residues. The V gene lost 7 bases and the J gene lost 1 base, with 28 bases spanning the gap. The germline V gene has CDR1 SEHNR and CDR2 FQNEAQ (reference sequence). The CDR3 sequence is CASTIGRIRTADLTNEKLFF. CDR3 coding DNA: TGTGCCAGCACGATTGGCCGAATAAGGACGGCGGATTTAACTAATGAAAAACTGTTTTTT.

The chain links TRBV5-1 to TRBJ2-5; 10 nucleotides align to TRBD2. The CDR3 runs 15 residues. The V gene's germline CDR1 is SGHRS and CDR2 YFSETQ. Losses at the gene ends were 0 bases for V and 2 bases for J; bases not matched to a gene: 1. This CDR3 reads CASSLEAGGQETQYF. Written as DNA, the CDR3 is TGCGCCAGCAGCTTGGAAGCGGGGGGGCAAGAGACCCAGTACTTC.

The chain recombines TRBV6-2 or TRBV6-3 with TRBJ2-5; 12 bases match TRBD2. Germline CDR1 and CDR2: MNHEY and SVGEGT. The junction had 7 bases not matched to a gene; V was cut back by 4 bases and J by 4 bases. The CDR3 extends over 16 amino acids. The CDR3 spells CASSSGQLAGGETQYF. The CDR3 DNA follows: TGTGCCAGCAGTTCCGGCCAACTAGCGGGAGGAGAGACCCAGTACTTC.

CDR3 DNA: TGTGCCAGCAGTGAAGAGAACAGGCTAAATTCACCCCTCCACTTT. It is translated as CASSEENRLNSPLHF. The J gene is TRBJ1-6, the V gene TRBV2; D is perhaps TRBD1 (5 bases). Trimming left V 1 base short and J 7 bases short, with 11 bases between. In germline, CDR1 is SNHLY, CDR2 FYNNEI. This CDR3 contains 15 residues.

The V call is TRBV5-6, the J call TRBJ2-5, with D perhaps TRBD1 (5 bases). This CDR3 has 18 residues. V dropped 2 bases and J dropped 1 base, with 21 bases sitting between them. CDR1 and CDR2 from the germline V gene are SGHDT and YYEEEE. CDR3 loop: CASSFGQGWVGGQETQYF. The CDR3 nucleotides are TGTGCCAGCAGCTTCGGCCAGGGTTGGGTGGGCGGCCAAGAGACCCAGTACTTC. Full variable domain (missing parts from reference TRBV5-6 and TRBJ2-5): DAGVTQSPTHLIKTRGQQVTLRCSPKSGHDTVSWYQQALGQGPQFIFQYYEEEERQRGNFPDRFSGHQFPNYSSELNVNALLLGDSALYLCASSFGQGWVGGQETQYFGPGTRLLVL.

The chain joins TRBV6-5 to TRBJ2-7, with D unresolved. V was shortened by 7 bases and J by 0 bases, with 16 bases between the two germline ends. CDR1 is MNHEY, CDR2 SVGAGI, per germline. This CDR3 has 15 amino acids. The CDR3 nucleotides read TGTGCCAGCAAGTTTGCACAGACAAGCTCCTACGAGCAGTACTTC. This translates into CASKFAQTSSYEQYF.

The sample holds one count of this clone. This sequence joins TRBV3-1 (or the pseudogene TRBV3-2) and TRBJ2-7; D possibly corresponds to TRBD1 (6 bases). The length of the CDR3 is 14 residues. Trimming removed 1 base at V and 2 bases at J, with 9 bases between. Germline assignment: CDR1 LGHDT and CDR2 YNNKEL (reference sequence). CDR3 residues: CASSQVPGAYEQYF. CDR3 bases: TGTGCCAGCAGCCAAGTTCCAGGGGCCTACGAGCAGTACTTC.

The chain links TRBV6-2 or TRBV6-3 to TRBJ2-6; a possible D gene is TRBD1 (5 bases). V lost 4 bases and J 0 bases, leaving 13 bases between the germline ends. The CDR3 loop spans 17 amino acids. Germline-derived CDR1 and CDR2 are MNHEY and SVGEGT. CDR3 nucleotides: TGTGCCAGCAGTTTGGGGCCGCTCCCCTCTGGGGCCAACGTCCTGACTTTC. Protein sequence: CASSLGPLPSGANVLTF.

The chain has TRBV24-1 and TRBJ2-7, with TRBD1 matching over 9 bases. CDR1 is KGHDR, CDR2 SFDVKD, per germline. The junction had 6 bases not matched to a gene; V was cut back by 4 bases and J by 3 bases. The CDR3 covers 15 residues. The CDR3 reads CATSDPGQGSYEQYF. CDR3 nucleotide sequence: TGTGCCACCAGTGACCCAGGACAGGGGAGCTACGAGCAGTACTTC.

This chain links TRBV25-1 with TRBJ2-3, with D hard to call. The CDR3 consists of 12 residues. Germline CDR1 is MGHDK and CDR2 is SYGVNS. The V end lost 4 bases, the J end lost 2 bases, and 4 bases lay between the germline ends. CDR3 protein: CASSGNTDTQYF. The DNA of the CDR3 is TGTGCCAGCAGTGGAAACACAGATACGCAGTATTTT. The whole variable domain, filled in from reference TRBV25-1 and TRBJ2-3, reads EADIYQTPRYLVIGTGKKITLECSQTMGHDKMYWYQQDPGMELHLIHYSYGVNSTEKGDLSSESTVSRIRTEHFPLTLESARPSHTSQYLCASSGNTDTQYFGPGTRLTVL.

V gene TRBV7-2 combines with J gene TRBJ1-3; possibly TRBD1 for D (6 bases). The CDR3 covers 15 residues. Germline assignment: CDR1 SGHTA and CDR2 FQGNSA. V was trimmed by 1 base and J by 4 bases, leaving 11 bases between them. DNA for the CDR3: TGTGCCAGCAGCTTAGACCAGGGGTCCGGAAACACCATATATTTT. Translated: CASSLDQGSGNTIYF.

V is TRBV18 and J is TRBJ1-6; D is undetermined. CDR1 is KGHSH, CDR2 LQKENI, per germline. V shed 5 bases and J shed 7 bases, with 9 bases lying between them. The CDR3 has 13 amino acids. CDR3 in amino acids: CASSEDLNSPLHF. DNA for the CDR3: TGTGCCAGCTCAGAGGACCTCAATTCACCCCTCCACTTT.

The chain links TRBV6-5 to TRBJ1-5, with a possible D match to TRBD1 (5 bases). Germline lookup yields CDR1 MNHEY and CDR2 SVGAGI. Trimming pared 6 bases from V and 0 bases from J, leaving 9 bases between. CDR3 length: 14 amino acids. CDR3: CASSQGDSNQPQHF. Written as DNA, the CDR3 is TGTGCCAGCAGCCAGGGAGATAGCAATCAGCCCCAGCATTTT.

The V call is TRBV10-2, the J call TRBJ2-2; D ambiguous. CDR1 and CDR2 from the germline V gene are WSHSY and SAAADI. The CDR3 is 13 amino acids. V lost 6 bases to trimming and J lost 0 bases, with 5 bases between them. In nucleotides, the CDR3 is TGCGCCAGCAGAACATCGAACACCGGGGAGCTGTTTTTT. Translated, it gives CASRTSNTGELFF.

This clone was seen a single time. V and J are TRBV29-1 and TRBJ2-5, with D uncertain. This CDR3 is 13 amino acids long. V gave up 2 bases and J gave up 1 base, with 8 bases separating them. Germline V lookup: CDR1 SQVTM, CDR2 ANQGSEA. The CDR3 loop reads CSVEKGIQETQYF. The CDR3 region has the DNA TGCAGCGTTGAAAAAGGGATCCAAGAGACCCAGTACTTC.

The rearrangement links TRBV5-1 to TRBJ1-2, with 7 bases aligning to TRBD1. The germline V gene has CDR1 SGHRS and CDR2 YFSETQ. CDR3 length: 14 residues. V trimming: 7 bases; J trimming: 2 bases; junction bases outside the gene matches: 8. CDR3 amino acids: CASGVGDRNYGYTF. The CDR3 region has the DNA TGCGCCAGCGGGGTTGGGGACAGAAACTATGGCTACACCTTC.

This clone was picked up many times. This chain uses TRBV6-5 with TRBJ2-2; D gene uncertain. Germline V gives CDR1 MNHEY, CDR2 SVGAGI. Trimming cost V 8 bases and J 3 bases, with 13 bases left between them. This CDR3 has 14 amino acids. The CDR3 loop is CASRMAEHTGELFF. The CDR3, as DNA: TGTGCCAGCCGCATGGCAGAGCACACCGGGGAGCTGTTTTTT.

CDR3 protein: CASSPDRESYEQYF. Written as DNA, the CDR3 is TGTGCCAGCTCACCTGACAGGGAGTCCTACGAGCAGTACTTC. The V gene is TRBV18, the J gene TRBJ2-7, with 7 nucleotides matching TRBD1. CDR3 length: 14 amino acids. V gave up 3 bases and J gave up 1 base; unmatched junction bases: 3. Germline V gene sequence: CDR1 KGHSH, CDR2 LQKENI. Full variable domain (missing parts from reference TRBV18 and TRBJ2-7): NAGVMQNPRHLVRRRGQEARLRCSPMKGHSHVYWYRQLPEEGLKFMVYLQKENIIDESGMPKERFSAEFPKEGPSILRIQQVVRGDSAAYFCASSPDRESYEQYFGPGTRLTVT.

This chain links TRBV5-1 with TRBJ2-1; maybe TRBD1 (6 bases). The V gene's germline CDR1 is SGHRS and CDR2 YFSETQ. The CDR3 extends over 14 amino acids. With 4 bases removed from V and 6 bases from J, the gap between germline ends came to 14 bases. CDR3 sequence: CASSVSGTLNEQFF. In DNA form, the CDR3 reads TGCGCCAGCAGCGTATCCGGGACACTCAATGAGCAGTTCTTC.

This rearrangement joins TRBV3-1 (or the pseudogene TRBV3-2) to TRBJ2-2; D unresolved. The ends were cut back, 0 bases at V and 4 bases at J, with 3 bases in the middle. CDR1 and CDR2 from the germline V gene are LGHDT and YNNKEL (reference sequence). The CDR3 runs 13 residues. The CDR3 sequence: CASSQDSTGELFF. The CDR3 DNA sequence: TGTGCCAGCAGCCAAGATAGCACCGGGGAGCTGTTTTTT.

This clone came up a few times. The chain employs TRBV6-5 and TRBJ2-7, with D perhaps matching TRBD2 (6 bases). The ends were cut back, 7 bases at V and 4 bases at J, with 14 bases in the middle. In germline, CDR1 is MNHEY, CDR2 SVGAGI. The CDR3 sequence is 13 residues long. The CDR3 loop reads CASIGGSLYEQYF. In DNA, the CDR3 is TGTGCCAGCATCGGGGGAAGTCTATACGAGCAGTACTTC.

The chain links TRBV18 to TRBJ2-7, with D possibly being TRBD2 (6 bases). The CDR3 has 13 residues. The germline CDR1 and CDR2 sequences are KGHSH and LQKENI. V was pared by 0 bases and J by 4 bases, with 7 bases between. The CDR3 is CASSPPGGYEQYF. The CDR3 bases are TGTGCCAGCTCACCACCGGGGGGATACGAGCAGTACTTC.